The 20 T cell receptor beta chains below come from one sample, sequenced in a study of blood T cell repertoires in COVID-19. Here immunoSEQ multiplex PCR was the method, and the copy in TCRdb shows in-frame clones only, minus some. The data hold about 180,000 clones, with more than 75% observed a single time. Sequencing was done on a sample of peripheral blood. The receptors stem from a person aged 65-85 years with COVID-19, enrolled during active disease.

The CDR3 protein is CASSPQVVGNYGYTF. The CDR3 DNA follows: TGTGCCAGCTCACCGCAGGTTGTTGGTAACTATGGCTACACCTTC. The rearrangement links TRBV18 to TRBJ1-2; D not certain. Germline assignment: CDR1 KGHSH and CDR2 LQKENI. The CDR3 spans 15 residues. V lost 3 bases and J 1 base, leaving 12 bases between the germline ends.

This rearrangement joins TRBV7-3 to TRBJ1-5, with D perhaps TRBD1 (5 bases). V was cut by 3 bases and J by 4 bases, with 10 bases left in between. This CDR3 has 14 residues. Germline V gives CDR1 SGHTA, CDR2 FQGTGA. CDR3 sequence reads: CASSFQGFNQPQHF. The CDR3 DNA reads TGTGCCAGCAGCTTCCAGGGCTTTAATCAGCCCCAGCATTTT.

This sequence joins TRBV19 and TRBJ2-2; TRBD1 aligns across 7 bases. The ends lost 6 bases at V and 3 bases at J; junction bases unmatched: 4. Germline assignment: CDR1 LNHDA and CDR2 SQIVND (reference sequence). This CDR3 is 14 amino acids long. CDR3 in amino acids: CASSTQGDTGELFF. As DNA, the CDR3 is TGTGCCAGTAGCACCCAGGGGGACACCGGGGAGCTGTTTTTT.

The J gene is TRBJ2-2, the V gene TRBV28; unclear D gene. The length of the CDR3 is 16 residues. The ends were cut back, 3 bases at V and 5 bases at J, with 16 bases in the middle. Per germline, CDR1 MDHEN and CDR2 SYDVKM. CDR3 residues: CASSFPGPGRTGELFF. The CDR3 DNA is TGTGCCAGCAGTTTCCCTGGGCCAGGCAGGACCGGGGAGCTGTTTTTT.

The rearrangement uses TRBV28 and TRBJ1-3; D unclear. V lost 7 bases, J lost 2 bases, and 9 bases lay in between. Germline CDR1 MDHEN, CDR2 SYDVKM. The CDR3 is 13 amino acids. CDR3 protein: CASIQITGNTIYF. In DNA form, the CDR3 reads TGTGCCAGCATCCAGATCACTGGAAACACCATATATTTT.

This clone was recorded a few times. V gene TRBV7-2 combines with J gene TRBJ2-7; D may be TRBD2 (6 bases). The germline V gene has CDR1 SGHTA and CDR2 FQGNSA. This CDR3 region has 15 residues. V lost 2 bases to trimming and J lost 1 base, with 12 bases between them. CDR3 in DNA: TGTGCCAGCAGCTTAAACCTAGCGAGGTCCTACGAGCAGTACTTC. This translates into CASSLNLARSYEQYF.

The chain employs TRBV11-3 and TRBJ2-2; TRBD1 is a possible D gene (5 bases). This CDR3 region has 16 residues. Trimming removed 4 bases at V and 5 bases at J, with 17 bases between. Germline values: CDR1 SGHNT, CDR2 YENEEA. This CDR3 reads CASSSSQGSRTGELFF. The CDR3 DNA reads TGTGCCAGCAGCTCCAGTCAGGGAAGTAGAACCGGGGAGCTGTTTTTT.

The chain combines TRBV28 with TRBJ2-5; 7 nucleotides agree with TRBD1. The junction had 4 bases not matched to a gene; V was cut back by 8 bases and J by 4 bases. This CDR3 has 12 amino acids. Germline V gene sequence: CDR1 MDHEN, CDR2 SYDVKM. Written as DNA, the CDR3 is TGTGCCAGCCAGGGGGTGGGAGAGACCCAGTACTTC. Protein product: CASQGVGETQYF.

V is TRBV7-2 and J is TRBJ2-1, with 8 bases aligning to TRBD2. The CDR3 is 14 residues long. CDR1 and CDR2 from the germline V gene are SGHTA and FQGNSA. The trim removed 5 bases at V and 8 bases at J, leaving 8 bases unmatched. The CDR3, as DNA: TGTGCCAGCAGCCAGGGACTAGGTAACCATGAGCAGTTCTTC. This encodes CASSQGLGNHEQFF.

The rearrangement links TRBV5-1 to TRBJ2-6; 7 positions match TRBD1. Germline V gene lookup returns CDR1 SGHRS and CDR2 YFSETQ. The CDR3 loop spans 17 amino acids. The junction had 4 bases not matched to a gene; V was cut back by 0 bases and J by 1 base. The CDR3: CASSLGTGLSGANVLTF. The CDR3 DNA is TGCGCCAGCAGCTTGGGGACAGGTCTTTCTGGGGCCAACGTCCTGACTTTC.

V gene TRBV24-1 combines with J gene TRBJ1-5; 8 nucleotides line up with TRBD1. The CDR3 has 13 amino acids. Per the germline V gene, CDR1 is KGHDR and CDR2 is SFDVKD. The V segment lost 8 bases and the J segment 7 bases; nucleotides outside the gene matches: 6. CDR3 amino acids: CATNRGTGQPQHF. The CDR3 bases are TGTGCCACCAACAGGGGGACGGGACAGCCCCAGCATTTT.

V is TRBV11-1 and J is TRBJ2-3; D is possibly TRBD2 (6 bases). Trimming cost V 2 bases and J 1 base, with 10 bases left between them. Germline V gene sequence: CDR1 SGHAT, CDR2 FQDESV (reference sequence). The CDR3 has 15 amino acids. CDR3 nucleotides: TGTGCCAGCAGCTTATTAGAGCGGGGCACAGATACGCAGTATTTT. Translating it yields CASSLLERGTDTQYF.

V gene TRBV27 combines with J gene TRBJ1-6, with D hard to call. Germline CDR1 is MNHEY and CDR2 is SMNVEV (reference sequence). The CDR3 runs 14 residues. As DNA, the CDR3 is TGTGCTGCAATGGGCCGGGGATTCAATTCACCCCTCCACTTT. It yields the protein CAAMGRGFNSPLHF.

This clone was seen a handful of times. The chain recombines TRBV5-1 with TRBJ2-7; D might be TRBD2 (5 bases). The CDR3 length is 13 residues. Germline V lookup: CDR1 SGHRS, CDR2 YFSETQ. V was clipped by 7 bases and J by 4 bases, with 15 bases between them. Here the CDR3 DNA reads TGCGCCAGCCGGCGCGCGGGTGTTTACGAGCAGTACTTC. Residues: CASRRAGVYEQYF.

The chain carries TRBV25-1 and TRBJ2-1, with TRBD1 identical over 8 bases. The germline V gene has CDR1 MGHDK and CDR2 SYGVNS. The CDR3 extends over 18 amino acids. Trimming took 3 bases from V and 4 from J; bases not matched to a gene: 14. This CDR3 is CASSDRHPDRGVYNEQFF. The CDR3 coding sequence is TGTGCCAGCAGTGACCGACATCCCGACAGGGGAGTATACAATGAGCAGTTCTTC.

The rearrangement joins TRBV18 to TRBJ1-1, with 7 bases aligning to TRBD1. Germline V lookup: CDR1 KGHSH, CDR2 LQKENI. CDR3 length: 11 amino acids. V shed 5 bases, J shed 6 bases, and the junction held 0 bases outside the gene matches. The CDR3 region is CASSDRAEAFF. The DNA of the CDR3 is TGTGCCAGCTCAGACAGGGCTGAAGCTTTCTTT.

This rearrangement joins TRBV27 to TRBJ2-7, with TRBD2 matching 12 bases. CDR3 length equals 17 residues. Per germline, CDR1 MNHEY and CDR2 SMNVEV (reference sequence). J was trimmed by 3 bases and V by 4 bases; bases with no gene match: 10. The CDR3 region has the DNA TGTGCCAGCAGTTCGAGTTCCGGGACTAGCGGGTTCTACGAGCAGTACTTC. It specifies CASSSSSGTSGFYEQYF.

J is TRBJ2-1 and V is TRBV27; 7 positions agree with TRBD2. The length of the CDR3 is 14 residues. Germline values: CDR1 MNHEY, CDR2 SMNVEV (reference sequence). V gave up 0 bases and J gave up 13 bases; unmatched junction bases: 9. The CDR3 nucleotides are TGTGCCAGCAGTTTATCGTGGGGGGGACCTAAACAGTTCTTC. Translating gives CASSLSWGGPKQFF.

This sequence joins TRBV10-3 and TRBJ2-7, with TRBD2 identical over 16 bases. Trimming removed 6 bases from V and 2 bases from J; junction bases left unmatched: 4. There are 16 residues in the CDR3. The germline CDR1 and CDR2 sequences are ENHRY and SYGVKD. CDR3 DNA: TGTGCCATCAGCGGGACTAGCGGGAGGGATCCCTACGAGCAGTACTTC. Translating it yields CAISGTSGRDPYEQYF.

The gene calls are TRBV5-6 and TRBJ2-7; 8 nucleotides match TRBD2. Germline CDR1 and CDR2: SGHDT and YYEEEE. CDR3 size: 16 residues. With 5 bases clipped from V and 0 bases from J, the junction kept 10 bases outside the gene matches. The CDR3 sequence is CASRRGLAKSSYEQYF. In nucleotides, the CDR3 is TGTGCCAGCAGACGAGGACTAGCCAAGAGCTCCTACGAGCAGTACTTC.